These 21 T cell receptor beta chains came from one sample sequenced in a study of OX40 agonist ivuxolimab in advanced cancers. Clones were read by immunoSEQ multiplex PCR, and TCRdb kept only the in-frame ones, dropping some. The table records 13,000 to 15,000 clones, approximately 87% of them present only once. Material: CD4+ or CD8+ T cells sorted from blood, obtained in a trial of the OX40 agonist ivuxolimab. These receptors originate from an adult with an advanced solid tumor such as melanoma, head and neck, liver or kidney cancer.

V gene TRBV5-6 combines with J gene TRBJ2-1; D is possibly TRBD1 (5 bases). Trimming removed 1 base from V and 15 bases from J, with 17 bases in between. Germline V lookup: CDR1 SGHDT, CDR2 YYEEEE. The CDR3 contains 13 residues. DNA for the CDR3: TGTGCCAGCAGCTTGATTAGGGTGTCTGGGGCGTTCTTC. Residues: CASSLIRVSGAFF.

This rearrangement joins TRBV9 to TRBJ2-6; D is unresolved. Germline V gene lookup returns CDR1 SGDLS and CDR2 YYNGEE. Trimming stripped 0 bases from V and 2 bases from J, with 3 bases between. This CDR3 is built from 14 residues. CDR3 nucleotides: TGTGCCAGCAGCGTAGGGACTGGGGCCAACGTCCTGACTTTC. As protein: CASSVGTGANVLTF.

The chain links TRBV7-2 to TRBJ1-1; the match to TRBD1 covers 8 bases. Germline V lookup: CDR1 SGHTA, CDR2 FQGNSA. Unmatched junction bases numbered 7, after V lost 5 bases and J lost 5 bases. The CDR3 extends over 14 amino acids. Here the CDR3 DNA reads TGTGCCAGCAGCCAAGACAGGGGCGGGACTGAAGCTTTCTTT. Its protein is CASSQDRGGTEAFF.

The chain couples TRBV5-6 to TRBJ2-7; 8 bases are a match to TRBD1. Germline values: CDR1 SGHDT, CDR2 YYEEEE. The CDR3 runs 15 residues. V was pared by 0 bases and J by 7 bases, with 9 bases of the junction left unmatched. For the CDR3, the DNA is TGTGCCAGCAGCTTGGGGACAGGGAGCGCGTGGGAGCAGTACTTC. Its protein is CASSLGTGSAWEQYF.

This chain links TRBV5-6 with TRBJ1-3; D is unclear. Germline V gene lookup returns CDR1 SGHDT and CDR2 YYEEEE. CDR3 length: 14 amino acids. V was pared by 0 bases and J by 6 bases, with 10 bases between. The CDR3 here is CASSLGTPSNTIYF. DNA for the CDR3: TGTGCCAGCAGCTTGGGAACCCCTTCAAACACCATATATTTT.

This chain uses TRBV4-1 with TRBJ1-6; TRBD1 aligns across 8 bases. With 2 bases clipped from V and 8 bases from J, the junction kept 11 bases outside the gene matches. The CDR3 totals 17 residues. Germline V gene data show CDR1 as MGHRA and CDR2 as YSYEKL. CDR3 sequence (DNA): TGCGCCAGCAGCCAAATAGTTAGGACAGGGTGGGATTCACCCCTCCACTTT. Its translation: CASSQIVRTGWDSPLHF.

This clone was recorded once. The DNA of the CDR3 is TGTGCCAGCAGCGTAGGGGCGGCCACAGATACGCAGTATTTT. Protein product: CASSVGAATDTQYF. The chain links TRBV2 to TRBJ2-3, with TRBD1 as a possible D gene (5 bases). Trimming shortened V by 6 bases and J by 2 bases, and 12 bases separated the two germline ends. Germline CDR1 is SNHLY and CDR2 is FYNNEI. The CDR3 has 14 residues.

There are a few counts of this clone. The CDR3 is CASSTLQGHEQYF. The CDR3 DNA reads as TGTGCCAGCAGCACCCTACAGGGCCACGAGCAGTACTTC. The chain combines TRBV7-9 with TRBJ2-7; the D gene is possibly TRBD1 (6 bases). Germline V CDR1 and CDR2: SEHNR, FQNEAQ (reference sequence). The length of the CDR3 is 13 residues. V dropped 5 bases and J dropped 5 bases, with 13 bases sitting between them.

CDR3 coding DNA: TGCAGCACCCGACAGTCAATTACGCAGTATTTT. Its protein product is CSTRQSITQYF. This chain links TRBV29-1 with TRBJ2-3; D might be TRBD1 (5 bases). CDR1 SQVTM and CDR2 ANQGSEA come from the germline V gene. Trimming shortened V by 8 bases and J by 8 bases, and 14 bases separated the two germline ends. The CDR3 has 11 amino acids.

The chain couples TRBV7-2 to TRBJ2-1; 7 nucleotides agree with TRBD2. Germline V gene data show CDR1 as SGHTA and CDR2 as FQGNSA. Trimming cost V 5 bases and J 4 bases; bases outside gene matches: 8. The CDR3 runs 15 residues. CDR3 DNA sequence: TGTGCCAGCAGCAGAAGCGGGGAGGCTTACAATGAGCAGTTCTTC. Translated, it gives CASSRSGEAYNEQFF.

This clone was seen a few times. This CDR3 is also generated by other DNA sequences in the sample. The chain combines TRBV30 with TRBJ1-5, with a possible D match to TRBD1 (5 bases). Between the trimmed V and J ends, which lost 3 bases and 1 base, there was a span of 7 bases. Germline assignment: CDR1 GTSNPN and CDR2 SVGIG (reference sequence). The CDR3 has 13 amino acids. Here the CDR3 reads CAWSRDSNQPQHF. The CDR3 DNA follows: TGTGCCTGGAGCCGGGACAGCAATCAGCCCCAGCATTTT.

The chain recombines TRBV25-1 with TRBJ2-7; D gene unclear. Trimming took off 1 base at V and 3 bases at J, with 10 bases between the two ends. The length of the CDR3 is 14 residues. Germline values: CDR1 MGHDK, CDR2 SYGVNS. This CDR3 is CASSELGNNYEQYF. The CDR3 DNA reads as TGTGCCAGCAGTGAATTGGGTAATAACTACGAGCAGTACTTC.

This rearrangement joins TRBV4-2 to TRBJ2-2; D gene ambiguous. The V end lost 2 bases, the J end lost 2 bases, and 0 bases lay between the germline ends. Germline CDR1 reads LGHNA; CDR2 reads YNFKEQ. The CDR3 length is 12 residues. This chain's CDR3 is CASSQNTGELFF. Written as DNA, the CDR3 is TGTGCCAGCAGCCAAAACACCGGGGAGCTGTTTTTT.

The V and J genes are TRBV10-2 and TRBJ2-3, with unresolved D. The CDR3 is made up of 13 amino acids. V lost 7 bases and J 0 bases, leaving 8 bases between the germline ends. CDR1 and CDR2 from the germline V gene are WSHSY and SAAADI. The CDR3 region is CASIPTSTDTQYF. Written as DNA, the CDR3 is TGCGCCAGCATCCCGACAAGCACAGATACGCAGTATTTT.

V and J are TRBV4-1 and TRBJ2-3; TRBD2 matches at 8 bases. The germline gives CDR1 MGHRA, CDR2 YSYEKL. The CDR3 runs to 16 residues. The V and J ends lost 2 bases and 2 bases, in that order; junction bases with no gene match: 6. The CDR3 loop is CASSQRLAGYTDTQYF. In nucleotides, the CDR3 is TGCGCCAGCAGCCAAAGGCTAGCGGGTTACACAGATACGCAGTATTTT.

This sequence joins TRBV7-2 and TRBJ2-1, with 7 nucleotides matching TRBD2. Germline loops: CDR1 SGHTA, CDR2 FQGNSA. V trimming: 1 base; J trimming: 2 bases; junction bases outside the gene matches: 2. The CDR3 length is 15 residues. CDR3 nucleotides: TGTGCCAGCAGCTTAGGCGGACTAGCCTACAATGAGCAGTTCTTC. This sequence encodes CASSLGGLAYNEQFF. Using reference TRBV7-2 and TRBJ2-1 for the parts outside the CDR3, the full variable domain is GAGVSQSPSNKVTEKGKDVELRCDPISGHTALYWYRQSLGQGLEFLIYFQGNSAPDKSGLPSDRFSAERTGGSVSTLTIQRTQQEDSAVYLCASSLGGLAYNEQFFGPGTRLTVL.

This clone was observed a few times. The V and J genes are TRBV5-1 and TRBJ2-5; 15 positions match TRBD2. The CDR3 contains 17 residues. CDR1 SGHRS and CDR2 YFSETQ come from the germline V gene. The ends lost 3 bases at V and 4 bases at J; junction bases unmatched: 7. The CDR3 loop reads CASSSGLAGGPGETQYF. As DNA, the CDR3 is TGCGCCAGCAGCTCCGGACTAGCGGGGGGGCCGGGAGAGACCCAGTACTTC.

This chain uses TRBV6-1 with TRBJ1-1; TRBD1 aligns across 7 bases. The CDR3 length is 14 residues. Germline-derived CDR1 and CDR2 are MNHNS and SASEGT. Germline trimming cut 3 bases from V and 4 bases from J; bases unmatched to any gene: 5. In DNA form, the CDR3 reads TGTGCCAGCAGTGACAGGGGGAAGGGCACTGAAGCTTTCTTT. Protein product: CASSDRGKGTEAFF.

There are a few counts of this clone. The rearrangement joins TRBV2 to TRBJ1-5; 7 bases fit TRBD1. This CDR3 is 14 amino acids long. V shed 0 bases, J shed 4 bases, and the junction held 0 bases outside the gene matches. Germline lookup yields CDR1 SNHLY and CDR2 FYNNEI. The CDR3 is CASSEADRNQPQHF. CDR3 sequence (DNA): TGTGCCAGCAGTGAAGCGGACAGGAATCAGCCCCAGCATTTT.

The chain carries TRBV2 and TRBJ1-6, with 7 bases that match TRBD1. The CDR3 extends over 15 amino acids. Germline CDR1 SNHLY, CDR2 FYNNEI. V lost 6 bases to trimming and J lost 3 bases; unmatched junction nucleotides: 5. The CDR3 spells CASSAGGLYNSPLHF. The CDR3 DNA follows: TGTGCCAGCAGCGCAGGGGGTCTCTATAATTCACCCCTCCACTTT.

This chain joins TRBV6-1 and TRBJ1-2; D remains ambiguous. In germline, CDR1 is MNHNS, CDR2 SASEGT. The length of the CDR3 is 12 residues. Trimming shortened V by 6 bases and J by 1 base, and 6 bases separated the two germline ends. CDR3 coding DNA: TGTGCCAGCAGCCAGCTTAACTATGGCTACACCTTC. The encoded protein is CASSQLNYGYTF.